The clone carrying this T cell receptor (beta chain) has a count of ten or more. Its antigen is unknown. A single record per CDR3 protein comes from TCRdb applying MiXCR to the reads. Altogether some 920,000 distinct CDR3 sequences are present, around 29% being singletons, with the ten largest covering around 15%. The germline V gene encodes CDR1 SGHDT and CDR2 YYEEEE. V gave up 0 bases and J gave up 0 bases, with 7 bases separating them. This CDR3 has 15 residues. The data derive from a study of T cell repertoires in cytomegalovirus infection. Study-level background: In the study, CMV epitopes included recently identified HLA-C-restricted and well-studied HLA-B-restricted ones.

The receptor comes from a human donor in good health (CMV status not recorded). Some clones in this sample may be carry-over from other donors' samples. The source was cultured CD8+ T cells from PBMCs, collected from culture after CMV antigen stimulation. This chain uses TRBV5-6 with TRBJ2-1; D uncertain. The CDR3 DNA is TGTGCCAGCAGCTTGGTTCAGTACTCCTACAATGAGCAGTTCTTC. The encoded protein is CASSLVQYSYNEQFF. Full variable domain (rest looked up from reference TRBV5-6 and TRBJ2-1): DAGVTQSPTHLIKTRGQQVTLRCSPKSGHDTVSWYQQALGQGPQFIFQYYEEEERQRGNFPDRFSGHQFPNYSSELNVNALLLGDSALYLCASSLVQYSYNEQFFGPGTRLTVL.